The 2 T cell receptor beta chains listed next were all sequenced from one sample in a study of chemoradiotherapy in HPV16-positive cancers. Sequenced by immunoSEQ multiplex PCR; TCRdb stores in-frame clones only, minus some. The sample includes tens of thousands of clones, roughly 90% seen only once; the top ten take approximately 6.2%. The material was blood, obtained from a patient who underwent chemoradiotherapy. These receptors were obtained from a human donor with HPV-associated anogenital cancer.

CDR3 residues: CASSPGTGDNEKLFF. CDR3 in DNA: TGCGCCAGCAGCCCCGGGACAGGGGATAATGAAAAACTGTTTTTT. This chain connects TRBV5-1 to TRBJ1-4, with TRBD1 matching 10 bases. Germline V lookup: CDR1 SGHRS, CDR2 YFSETQ. The CDR3 consists of 15 residues. The trim removed 4 bases at V and 4 bases at J, leaving 4 bases unmatched.

This rearrangement joins TRBV21-1 to TRBJ1-5. TRBV21-1 is designated a pseudogene. The CDR3 is made up of 15 amino acids. DNA of the CDR3: TGTGCCAGCAGGATGGATCTTAGGAGCAATCAGCCCCAGCATTTT. Its protein product is CASRMDLRSNQPQHF.